This TCR beta chain was captured in a study of blood T cell repertoires in COVID-19. Across the study: T cells, B-cell-depleted T cells, or PBMCs supplied cDNA or gDNA.

Data came from immunoSEQ multiplex PCR; TCRdb stores just in-frame clones and leaves some out. The table has under 150,000 clones, 80% to 90% seen once. This TCR was recovered from a woman aged 60 to 75 with COVID-19, enrolled during active disease. The source material was peripheral blood.

CDR3 coding DNA: TGTGCCAGCAGCTTGGTAGGAGGGGCAGGCATTCAGTACTTC. Its translation: CASSLVGGAGIQYF. The rearrangement links TRBV5-4 to TRBJ2-4; D is perhaps TRBD2 (6 bases). Trimming removed 0 bases at V and 9 bases at J, with 13 bases between. Germline values: CDR1 SGHNT, CDR2 YYREEE (reference sequence). CDR3 length equals 14 residues.